The next 22 T cell receptor beta chains were all read from a single sample in a study of blood T cell repertoires in COVID-19. TCRdb's table, derived via immunoSEQ multiplex PCR, lists solely in-frame clones and lacks some. Among over 130,000 clones, over 75% were seen once, and the ten largest hold roughly 4%. Material for sequencing was PBMCs or T cells enriched from blood (not recorded which). These receptor sequences come from a man aged 45-65 years in a cohort exposed to, infected with or recovered from COVID-19 (not recorded which).

The V and J genes are TRBV5-1 and TRBJ1-1, with 8 nucleotides matching TRBD1. This CDR3 is 14 amino acids long. With V trimmed by 5 bases and J by 4 bases, 7 bases remained unmatched. Looked up from germline, CDR1 is SGHRS and CDR2 is YFSETQ. The CDR3 bases are TGCGCCAGCAGTTCTCAGGGGGCTGGCACTGAAGCTTTCTTT. Translating it yields CASSSQGAGTEAFF.

The chain couples TRBV7-9 to TRBJ2-1, with 8 bases matching TRBD2. Germline V lookup: CDR1 SEHNR, CDR2 FQNEAQ (reference sequence). With 5 bases clipped from V and 4 bases from J, the junction kept 7 bases outside the gene matches. The CDR3 sequence is 15 residues long. CDR3 nucleotide sequence: TGTGCCAGCAGCGGTGAGCGGGAGATTTACAATGAGCAGTTCTTC. This encodes CASSGEREIYNEQFF.

V is TRBV3-1 (or the pseudogene TRBV3-2) and J is TRBJ2-7, with 7 bases matching TRBD2. Per germline, CDR1 LGHDT and CDR2 YNNKEL (reference sequence). The CDR3 length is 17 residues. Unmatched junction bases numbered 12, after V lost 0 bases and J lost 4 bases. CDR3 loop: CASSQDTWGGPRYEQYF. For the CDR3, the DNA is TGTGCCAGCAGCCAAGATACATGGGGAGGGCCTAGGTACGAGCAGTACTTC.

The chain combines TRBV30 with TRBJ1-1, with D possibly being TRBD1 (5 bases). V shed 3 bases and J shed 0 bases, with 11 bases lying between them. Germline V gene lookup returns CDR1 GTSNPN and CDR2 SVGIG (reference sequence). The CDR3 extends over 14 amino acids. DNA for the CDR3: TGTGCCTGGAGCCGACAGATACTGAACACTGAAGCTTTCTTT. Translated: CAWSRQILNTEAFF.

The rearrangement uses TRBV5-1 and TRBJ1-2, with 12 bases aligning to TRBD1. CDR1 and CDR2 from the germline V gene are SGHRS and YFSETQ. The junction had 5 bases not matched to a gene; V was cut back by 0 bases and J by 8 bases. The CDR3 extends over 15 amino acids. DNA for the CDR3: TGCGCCAGCAGCTTGGAGGGACAGGGGGCGCGAGGCTACACCTTC. Amino acid sequence: CASSLEGQGARGYTF.

The rearrangement links TRBV29-1 to TRBJ1-2; D may be TRBD1 (6 bases). The CDR3 loop spans 12 amino acids. Germline V gene sequence: CDR1 SQVTM, CDR2 ANQGSEA. The ends were cut back, 6 bases at V and 8 bases at J, with 16 bases in the middle. Here the CDR3 DNA reads TGCAGCGTAGAGAGGTCCAGGGGCGGCTACACCTTC. Translation gives CSVERSRGGYTF.

V is TRBV28 and J is TRBJ2-3; possibly TRBD1 for D (5 bases). Germline V lookup: CDR1 MDHEN, CDR2 SYDVKM. The CDR3 extends over 13 amino acids. The V and J ends lost 1 base and 5 bases respectively, with 7 bases between them. This CDR3 reads CASSLLGVDTQYF. CDR3 sequence (DNA): TGTGCCAGCAGTTTATTAGGGGTAGATACGCAGTATTTT.

This clone was picked up one time. J is TRBJ1-5 and V is TRBV2; D is ambiguous. Germline V gives CDR1 SNHLY, CDR2 FYNNEI. The CDR3 length is 13 residues. V was clipped by 5 bases and J by 5 bases, with 10 bases between them. Here the CDR3 reads CASSTTTYQPQHF. The CDR3 nucleotides are TGTGCCAGCAGTACGACAACCTATCAGCCCCAGCATTTT.

The V gene is TRBV5-4, the J gene TRBJ1-1; D gene ambiguous. There are 14 residues in the CDR3. Trimming shortened V by 1 base and J by 1 base, and 8 bases separated the two germline ends. Germline V gives CDR1 SGHNT, CDR2 YYREEE (reference sequence). The CDR3 DNA reads as TGTGCCAGCAGCTTGACACAGCAGAACACTGAAGCTTTCTTT. Protein sequence: CASSLTQQNTEAFF. The variable domain in full, completed from reference TRBV5-4 and TRBJ1-1, reads ETGVTQSPTHLIKTRGQQVTLRCSSQSGHNTVSWYQQALGQGPQFIFQYYREEENGRGNFPPRFSGLQFPNYSSELNVNALELDDSALYLCASSLTQQNTEAFFGQGTRLTVV.

The rearrangement links TRBV4-1 to TRBJ1-1; D not certain. The CDR3 is 13 residues long. The germline V and J ends were trimmed by 0 bases and 10 bases, with 12 bases remaining between them. CDR1 and CDR2 from the germline V gene are MGHRA and YSYEKL. CDR3 loop: CASSQEVGYRAFF. Written as DNA, the CDR3 is TGCGCCAGCAGCCAAGAGGTCGGGTATCGAGCTTTCTTT.

The J gene is TRBJ1-2, the V gene TRBV19; the match to TRBD1 covers 7 bases. Trimming took 8 bases from V and 7 from J; bases not matched to a gene: 13. The CDR3 totals 14 residues. CDR1 is LNHDA, CDR2 SQIVND, per germline (reference sequence). CDR3 residues: CASGTAKAPSGYTF. The CDR3 coding sequence is TGTGCCAGTGGGACAGCGAAAGCCCCGTCTGGCTACACCTTC.

This chain joins TRBV12-5 and TRBJ2-1, with a tentative D call TRBD1 (6 bases). V was pared by 2 bases and J by 8 bases, with 10 bases between. The germline gives CDR1 LGHNT, CDR2 FRNRAP. The CDR3 extends over 13 amino acids. The CDR3, as DNA: TGTGCTAGTGGTTTGCCACCAGGGGATGAGCAGTTCTTC. It translates to CASGLPPGDEQFF. Full variable domain (missing parts from reference TRBV12-5 and TRBJ2-1): DARVTQTPRHKVTEMGQEVTMRCQPILGHNTVFWYRQTMMQGLELLAYFRNRAPLDDSGMPKDRFSAEMPDATLATLKIQPSEPRDSAVYFCASGLPPGDEQFFGPGTRLTVL.

V and J are TRBV4-1 and TRBJ2-2, with 8 bases that match TRBD1. With V trimmed by 4 bases and J by 5 bases, 6 bases remained unmatched. CDR3 length: 15 amino acids. Per germline, CDR1 MGHRA and CDR2 YSYEKL. The CDR3 DNA follows: TGCGCCAGCAGCCCAGGACAGGGTTATACCGGGGAGCTGTTTTTT. The encoded protein is CASSPGQGYTGELFF.

This clone was counted between two and nine times. The chain combines TRBV7-2 with TRBJ1-5, with D possibly being TRBD1 (6 bases). The length of the CDR3 is 14 residues. V lost 5 bases and J lost 2, with 10 bases in between. Germline CDR1 reads SGHTA; CDR2 reads FQGNSA. This chain's CDR3 is CASSLRQGNQPQHF. CDR3 bases: TGTGCCAGCAGCCTAAGACAGGGCAATCAGCCCCAGCATTTT.

This chain connects TRBV15 to TRBJ2-7; D is unresolved. The germline V gene encodes CDR1 LNHNV and CDR2 YYDKDF (reference sequence). V was shortened by 0 bases and J by 4 bases, with 10 bases between the two germline ends. This CDR3 contains 14 residues. CDR3 bases: TGTGCCACCAGCAGAGACAGGAATATATACGAGCAGTACTTC. This gives the protein CATSRDRNIYEQYF.

J is TRBJ2-1 and V is TRBV13; 12 nucleotides align to TRBD2. The germline V gene encodes CDR1 PRHDT and CDR2 FYEKMQ (reference sequence). Germline trimming cut 3 bases from V and 8 bases from J; bases unmatched to any gene: 8. This CDR3 has 16 amino acids. CDR3 region: CASSFTWTSGNDEQFF. The CDR3 DNA is TGTGCCAGCAGCTTCACTTGGACTAGCGGGAATGATGAGCAGTTCTTC. Variable domain in full (rest from reference TRBV13 and TRBJ2-1): AAGVIQSPRHLIKEKRETATLKCYPIPRHDTVYWYQQGPGQDPQFLISFYEKMQSDKGSIPDRFSAQQFSDYHSELNMSSLELGDSALYFCASSFTWTSGNDEQFFGPGTRLTVL.

This chain connects TRBV5-4 to TRBJ2-5; 7 bases line up with TRBD2. Germline assignment: CDR1 SGHNT and CDR2 YYREEE (reference sequence). Trimming cost V 1 base and J 5 bases; bases outside gene matches: 8. The CDR3 loop spans 15 amino acids. The CDR3 spells CASSLTGLVAETQYF. DNA for the CDR3: TGTGCCAGCAGCTTGACCGGACTAGTAGCTGAGACCCAGTACTTC.

This clone has ten or more counts. V and J are TRBV18 and TRBJ2-7; the match to TRBD2 covers 8 bases. After removal of 0 bases from V and 5 bases from J, the junction contained 9 bases not matched to a gene. The CDR3 is made up of 16 amino acids. Germline loops: CDR1 KGHSH, CDR2 LQKENI. Here the CDR3 reads CASSPPRTSMRHEQYF. The DNA of the CDR3 is TGTGCCAGCTCACCACCAAGGACTAGCATGCGTCACGAGCAGTACTTC.

This rearrangement joins TRBV5-1 to TRBJ1-1; D is unclear. Germline V gene data show CDR1 as SGHRS and CDR2 as YFSETQ. There are 13 residues in the CDR3. V lost 2 bases and J lost 0, with 5 bases in between. In DNA, the CDR3 is TGCGCCAGCAGCTTTTCTATGAACACTGAAGCTTTCTTT. It translates to CASSFSMNTEAFF.

This rearrangement joins TRBV5-5 to TRBJ2-7, with D possibly being TRBD1 (5 bases). The CDR3 contains 14 residues. Germline values: CDR1 SGHKS, CDR2 YYEKEE (reference sequence). The germline V and J ends were trimmed by 3 bases and 0 bases, with 10 bases remaining between them. The CDR3 loop is CASSSRTHSYEQYF. In nucleotides, the CDR3 is TGTGCCAGCAGCTCGCGGACACACTCCTACGAGCAGTACTTC.

This chain uses TRBV13 with TRBJ2-2; no clear D gene. The V and J ends lost 0 bases and 5 bases respectively, with 7 bases between them. The CDR3 sequence is 14 residues long. Germline lookup yields CDR1 PRHDT and CDR2 FYEKMQ (reference sequence). The CDR3 loop is CASSLGTRTGELFF. DNA for the CDR3: TGTGCCAGCAGCTTAGGGACCAGGACCGGGGAGCTGTTTTTT.

The chain has TRBV4-2 and TRBJ2-1; D remains ambiguous. The CDR3 has 15 amino acids. Germline V gene lookup returns CDR1 LGHNA and CDR2 YNFKEQ. Trimming pared 0 bases from V and 4 bases from J, leaving 10 bases between. This chain's CDR3 is CASSQDSLLYNEQFF. The CDR3, as DNA: TGTGCCAGCAGCCAAGATAGTCTCCTTTACAATGAGCAGTTCTTC.